The entry below describes one TCR beta chain. Its target is unknown. This sample is part of a study of shared clonotypes between healthy human individuals. Broader study findings: Tissues were not sampled, only blood, and their repertoires likely differ.

TCRdb keeps only in-frame clones here, not all; method: immunoSEQ multiplex PCR. The table records about 2.4 million clones, just over 90% of them present only once. V lost 10 bases, J lost 8 bases, and 21 bases lay in between. The CDR3 sequence is 14 residues long. The V and J genes are TRBV23-1 and TRBJ2-1, with D perhaps TRBD2 (5 bases). TRBV23-1 qualifies as an ORF whose function is uncertain. The specimen was naive CD4+ T cells sorted from blood. Documented subset: CD45RA+ positively selected. The source of this sequence is a man younger than 35 in good health. CDR3 bases: TGCGCCACCATTCAGTCCCTCGCGGGCTATGAGCAGTTCTTC. The encoded protein is CATIQSLAGYEQFF.